The next 10 T cell receptor beta chains were all read from a single sample in a study of cytomegalovirus exposure and HLA in healthy donors (dated by TCRdb to between 2016 and 2019). The library relied on the immunoSEQ multiplex PCR assay. Entries here come from immuneACCESS through TCRdb and include only in-frame sequences with V and J called. Some clones fail to appear in such tables; in the studies checked, an unresolved V gene covers under half of the shortfall, and the cause of the remainder is unknown. The sample contains 150,000 to 180,000 clones, about 86% of them found a single time. About 2.2% of the sample is held by the ten biggest clonotypes. Sequenced: PBMCs. The receptors here all came from a human donor in good health.

The V call is TRBV4-1, the J call TRBJ2-1, with 11 bases matching TRBD2. This CDR3 comprises 19 residues. Germline CDR1 is MGHRA and CDR2 is YSYEKL. V was pared by 4 bases and J by 8 bases, with 19 bases of the junction left unmatched. CDR3 sequence reads: CASSLQGLWSSGRWDEQFF. The CDR3 nucleotides are TGCGCCAGCAGCCTTCAGGGTTTGTGGTCTAGCGGGAGGTGGGATGAGCAGTTCTTC.

The genes are TRBV19 and TRBJ2-7; the D is unclear. V was pared by 5 bases and J by 1 base, with 9 bases between. This CDR3 has 13 amino acids. Germline V CDR1 and CDR2: LNHDA, SQIVND (reference sequence). The CDR3 loop is CASSVTDSYEQYF. As DNA, the CDR3 is TGTGCCAGTAGTGTCACAGATTCCTACGAGCAGTACTTC.

This chain links TRBV7-9 with TRBJ2-5; 8 nucleotides agree with TRBD1. There are 16 residues in the CDR3. V lost 4 bases and J lost 1; bases outside the gene matches: 8. Germline V lookup: CDR1 SEHNR, CDR2 FQNEAQ (reference sequence). The CDR3 DNA reads as TGTGCCAGCAGCTCCCAGACAGGGGACTCCCAAGAGACCCAGTACTTC. This gives the protein CASSSQTGDSQETQYF.

V and J are TRBV21-1 and TRBJ1-2; TRBD1 reflects the table's D call only, with no check against the DNA. TRBV21-1 is given as a pseudogene. This CDR3 comprises 15 residues. CDR3 amino acids: CASSKGAEPDYGYTF. Here the CDR3 DNA reads TGTGCCAGCAGCAAAGGGGCAGAACCAGACTATGGCTACACCTTC.

Remarks on this clone: Compared with germline, one end of the junction differs, possibly owing to a read error. The chain couples TRBV7-9 to TRBJ2-7; TRBD1 agrees at 7 bases. Germline lookup yields CDR1 SEHNR and CDR2 FQNEAQ (reference sequence). The CDR3 is 11 amino acids. The CDR3 DNA sequence: TGTGCCAGCAGAAGAGACAGGGAATTCGTCTTC. Encoded protein: CASRRDREFVF.

The V call is TRBV28, the J call TRBJ1-2; D is possibly TRBD1 (6 bases). Germline values: CDR1 MDHEN, CDR2 SYDVKM. V lost 5 bases, J lost 7 bases, and 20 bases lay in between. CDR3 length: 15 amino acids. The CDR3 here is CASSALPNSGVGYTF. The CDR3 bases are TGTGCCAGCAGTGCCCTACCCAATTCAGGGGTTGGCTACACCTTC.

The rearrangement joins TRBV7-9 to TRBJ2-7, with 9 bases that match TRBD1. Germline assignment: CDR1 SEHNR and CDR2 FQNEAQ (reference sequence). CDR3 length: 14 amino acids. J gave up 3 bases and V 5 bases, and 5 bases lay outside the gene matches. CDR3: CASSPTGGSYEQYF. DNA of the CDR3: TGTGCCAGCAGCCCCACAGGGGGCAGCTACGAGCAGTACTTC.

J is TRBJ2-1 and V is TRBV5-1; 10 bases are a match to TRBD1. The V and J ends lost 3 bases and 8 bases, in that order; junction bases with no gene match: 5. Looked up from germline, CDR1 is SGHRS and CDR2 is YFSETQ. The CDR3 has 14 amino acids. CDR3 region: CASSYDRGLYEQFF. In nucleotides, the CDR3 is TGCGCCAGCAGCTACGACAGGGGGCTGTATGAGCAGTTCTTC.

V gene TRBV2 combines with J gene TRBJ1-4; TRBD1 agrees at 7 bases. V shed 5 bases, J shed 0 bases, and the junction held 15 bases outside the gene matches. Germline V CDR1 and CDR2: SNHLY, FYNNEI. The CDR3 covers 19 residues. The CDR3 loop reads CASSPPGQTRLTTNEKLFF. The CDR3 nucleotides read TGTGCCAGCAGTCCCCCGGGACAGACGAGGCTAACAACTAATGAAAAACTGTTTTTT.

The chain is built from TRBV27 and TRBJ2-1, with TRBD2 identical over 8 bases. The J segment lost 8 bases and the V segment lost 3 bases, leaving 6 bases of the junction unmatched. Germline CDR1 MNHEY, CDR2 SMNVEV (reference sequence). CDR3 length: 14 residues. The CDR3 region has the DNA TGTGCCAGCAGTTTTACGGGAGGGGGGTATGAGCAGTTCTTC. Translated, it gives CASSFTGGGYEQFF.